The sequence of this TCR beta chain was determined in a study of somatic mutations in cytotoxic T cells in rheumatoid arthritis. The assay was immunoSEQ multiplex PCR, and TCRdb's table has in-frame clones only and misses some. The sample lists more than 20,000 clones, about 82% occurring once. V dropped 8 bases and J dropped 5 bases, with 9 bases sitting between them. The CDR3 is 11 amino acids. The V gene's germline CDR1 is MGHDK and CDR2 SYGVNS. The receptor was isolated from an adult with rheumatoid arthritis. This chain links TRBV25-1 with TRBJ2-5, with a possible D match to TRBD1 (5 bases). Sequences were obtained from CD8+ T cells sorted from blood. Written as DNA, the CDR3 is TGTGCCAGCCAGAAGGGGGAGACCCAGTACTTC. It yields the protein CASQKGETQYF.